This TCR beta chain comes out of a study of identical twins. V was pared by 4 bases and J by 11 bases, with 10 bases of the junction left unmatched. Germline V gives CDR1 SGHRS, CDR2 YFSETQ. The length of the CDR3 is 14 residues. One entry per CDR3 protein results from TCRdb running MiXCR on the 5' RACE reads. The data contain 500,000 to 650,000 distinct CDR3 sequences, about 22% of them singletons. In the case of this clonotype: No antigen is known for it.

Findings of the study overall: Modelling approaches yielded underestimates of out-of-frame TCR alpha sharing between monozygotic twins. Where out-of-frame alpha sequences were twin-shared, they showed excess low generation probability. Donors were not followed over many years; analysis was cross-sectional.

These data were likewise used in another study, on yellow fever vaccine responses in identical twins. Turning to that study: Twins reportedly appeared to share part of their vaccine T cell response while keeping part individual.

The TCR sequence derives from a woman aged 18-29 years in good health. Sequencing was done on a sample of CD4+ T cells sorted from blood. The chain has TRBV5-1 and TRBJ2-2, with 8 nucleotides matching TRBD1. This CDR3 reads CASSPDRVSGELFF. In DNA form, the CDR3 reads TGCGCCAGCAGCCCGGACAGGGTGTCAGGAGAGCTGTTTTTT.